This entry describes one TCR beta chain. This specimen belongs to a study of blood T cell repertoires in COVID-19. Study overall: The United States, Italy and Spain were the sources of the acute and convalescent COVID-19 samples. In each case, the material was cDNA or gDNA derived from T cells, B-cell-depleted T cells, or PBMCs.

Trimming took off 6 bases at V and 6 bases at J, with 12 bases between the two ends. CDR1 and CDR2 (germline): MNHEY, SVGAGI. The CDR3 runs 13 residues. As handled by the study authors: Counts of nucleated cells, estimated from reference gene primer amplification, were obtained. Only in-frame clones appear in the TCRdb table, and some are missing; sequencing was by immunoSEQ multiplex PCR. Clone size and V and J calls were adopted from that table, with D and trimming inferred from the DNA. The data contain 25,000 to 35,000 clones, about 91% of them singletons. This chain joins TRBV6-5 and TRBJ2-1; D might be TRBD2 (6 bases). The sample was peripheral blood. The clonotype originates from a human donor in a cohort sampled during active COVID-19. CDR3 bases: TGTGCCAGCAGCCCGGCGGGGATCAATGAGCAGTTCTTC. Translation gives CASSPAGINEQFF.